This T cell receptor beta chain is from a study of shared clonotypes between healthy human individuals. The naive CD8 subset, CD45RO-negative cells positively selected for CCR7, excluded terminally differentiated effector memory CD45RA+ cells. Assay used: immunoSEQ multiplex PCR; TCRdb lists only in-frame clones, some missing. The data show 800,000 or so clones, roughly 96% seen once. V lost 4 bases to trimming and J lost 3 bases; unmatched junction nucleotides: 3. Germline CDR1 SGHAT, CDR2 FQDESV (reference sequence). CDR3 length: 15 amino acids. The specimen sequenced was naive CD8+ T cells sorted from blood. The source is a man between 25 and 39 years old in good health. This chain connects TRBV11-1 to TRBJ2-1; 10 bases align to TRBD2. The CDR3 DNA follows: TGTGCCAGCAGCTCCCTAGCGGGAGACTACAATGAGCAGTTCTTC. Encoded protein: CASSSLAGDYNEQFF.